Reported below is one T cell receptor (beta chain). The sample is drawn from a study of T cells in Graves' hyperthyroidism and ophthalmopathy. Amplification yielded TCR beta CDR3 regions, with RNA transcripts as the source. TCR CDR3 underwent first-round RT-PCR with the HTBI primer set. Each CDR3 protein is one row after TCRdb ran MiXCR on the multiplex PCR reads. This table has around 600,000 distinct CDR3 sequences, more than 14% appearing once. CDR3 length equals 16 residues. V lost 6 bases and J lost 6, with 20 bases in between. The rearrangement joins TRBV12-3 or TRBV12-4 to TRBJ2-2; D is possibly TRBD2 (7 bases). The origin of this receptor is a woman in her forties or fifties with Graves' ophthalmopathy. Sequencing used blood. CDR3 residues: CASRSTGGVFPGELFF. CDR3 coding DNA: TGTGCCAGCAGATCCACGGGGGGCGTTTTCCCCGGGGAGCTGTTTTTT.